One and the same sample provided the 13 T cell receptor beta chains below, sequenced in a study of T cell changes during pregnancy in multiple sclerosis. Some clones are missing from TCRdb's copy, which holds only in-frame ones; the method was immunoSEQ multiplex PCR. The sample has under 80,000 clones; roughly 94% are singletons. Here the sequenced sample was peripheral blood, taken in the third trimester of pregnancy. These receptors were obtained from a female donor with multiple sclerosis, enrolled in a pregnancy study.

The chain couples TRBV6-5 to TRBJ2-1; D not certain. Germline-derived CDR1 and CDR2 are MNHEY and SVGAGI. Trimming took 7 bases from V and 5 from J, leaving 6 bases between them. This CDR3 comprises 11 residues. CDR3 DNA sequence: TGTGCCAGCACCAATCACAATGAGCAGTTCTTC. Protein: CASTNHNEQFF.

The chain is built from TRBV30 and TRBJ2-1; 7 nucleotides line up with TRBD2. The germline gives CDR1 GTSNPN, CDR2 SVGIG (reference sequence). The CDR3 is made up of 12 amino acids. Trimming cost V 2 bases and J 11 bases; bases outside gene matches: 6. The CDR3 spells CAWSPPTSKQFF. The CDR3 DNA is TGTGCCTGGAGTCCCCCGACTAGCAAGCAGTTCTTC.

The chain carries TRBV7-2 and TRBJ2-4; 7 bases fit TRBD2. Trimming cost V 5 bases and J 0 bases; bases outside gene matches: 7. This CDR3 is built from 16 residues. Germline CDR1 is SGHTA and CDR2 is FQGNSA. CDR3 amino acids: CASSPRLAGAKNIQYF. The CDR3 DNA sequence: TGTGCCAGCAGCCCCAGACTAGCAGGAGCCAAAAACATTCAGTACTTC.

The V call is TRBV2, the J call TRBJ1-4, with D uncertain. Germline values: CDR1 SNHLY, CDR2 FYNNEI. V lost 6 bases to trimming and J lost 3 bases, with 14 bases between them. The CDR3 sequence is 15 residues long. The CDR3 reads CASSASPGANEKLFF. In DNA form, the CDR3 reads TGTGCCAGCAGCGCCTCGCCGGGAGCTAATGAAAAACTGTTTTTT.

This chain links TRBV21-1 with TRBJ2-7; the D segment call TRBD2 is taken from the table without a DNA check. TRBV21-1 is assigned pseudogene status. This CDR3 spans 14 amino acids. CDR3 protein: CARLAGSPRYEQYF. CDR3 nucleotides: TGTGCCAGACTCGCGGGGTCCCCCCGATACGAGCAGTACTTC.

V and J are TRBV7-9 and TRBJ2-7; the match to TRBD1 covers 10 bases. CDR1 and CDR2 from the germline V gene are SEHNR and FQNEAQ (reference sequence). V gave up 4 bases and J gave up 4 bases; unmatched junction bases: 7. CDR3 length: 15 amino acids. CDR3 nucleotide sequence: TGTGCCAGCAGCTCCGACGGGACAGGGGCTTACGAGCAGTACTTC. The encoded protein is CASSSDGTGAYEQYF.

This chain joins TRBV9 and TRBJ2-1, with 8 bases that match TRBD2. V lost 4 bases to trimming and J lost 8 bases; unmatched junction nucleotides: 8. CDR1 and CDR2 from the germline V gene are SGDLS and YYNGEE. The CDR3 is made up of 14 amino acids. CDR3 sequence (DNA): TGTGCCAGCAGCCCCCGGACTAGCAAGGATGAGCAGTTCTTC. Protein product: CASSPRTSKDEQFF. Based on the CDR3 plus reference TRBV9 and TRBJ2-1, the full variable domain is DSGVTQTPKHLITATGQRVTLRCSPRSGDLSVYWYQQSLDQGLQFLIQYYNGEERAKGNILERFSAQQFPDLHSELNLSSLELGDSALYFCASSPRTSKDEQFFGPGTRLTVL.

The chain has TRBV13 and TRBJ1-2, with 9 bases that match TRBD1. CDR1 and CDR2 from the germline V gene are PRHDT and FYEKMQ (reference sequence). After removal of 4 bases from V and 6 bases from J, the junction contained 6 bases not matched to a gene. The length of the CDR3 is 14 residues. In DNA, the CDR3 is TGTGCCAGCAGCTCGGACAGGGGAAACGATGGCTACACCTTC. Residues: CASSSDRGNDGYTF.

The chain couples TRBV5-1 to TRBJ1-2; possible D gene TRBD1, 5 bases. Deletions cut 4 bases from V and 4 bases from J, with 17 bases between. CDR1 is SGHRS and CDR2 is YFSETQ in the germline V gene. The CDR3 length is 15 residues. The CDR3 region has the DNA TGCGCCAGCAGCCCCCCGGAAGGCGGGGGCTATGGCTACACCTTC. It codes for CASSPPEGGGYGYTF.

The CDR3 loop is CASSQDRGISWTEAFF. The CDR3 DNA is TGCGCCAGCAGCCAAGATCGGGGAATTTCCTGGACTGAAGCTTTCTTT. V and J are TRBV4-1 and TRBJ1-1; D unclear. The V and J ends lost 0 bases and 5 bases respectively, with 16 bases between them. The CDR3 has 16 residues. Germline assignment: CDR1 MGHRA and CDR2 YSYEKL.

The chain carries TRBV11-2 and TRBJ2-3; 8 bases map to TRBD2. CDR1 and CDR2 (germline): SGHAT, FQNNGV. J was trimmed by 1 base and V by 1 base; bases with no gene match: 1. This CDR3 is 15 amino acids long. The CDR3 reads CASSLGSGGTDTQYF. The CDR3 coding sequence is TGTGCCAGCAGCTTAGGTAGCGGGGGCACAGATACGCAGTATTTT.

This clone was seen just once. The CDR3 coding sequence is TGCGCCAGCAGCCAGGGGGACAGGGGGCTGAATGAGCAGTTCTTC. This translates into CASSQGDRGLNEQFF. The chain carries TRBV4-1 and TRBJ2-1, with 12 bases fitting TRBD1. The CDR3 spans 15 residues. V lost 3 bases to trimming and J lost 7 bases; unmatched junction nucleotides: 4. The germline gives CDR1 MGHRA, CDR2 YSYEKL.

The rearrangement uses TRBV7-9 and TRBJ1-2; 7 nucleotides align to TRBD1. The V gene's germline CDR1 is SEHNR and CDR2 FQNEAQ (reference sequence). The CDR3 is 13 amino acids. After removal of 5 bases from V and 7 bases from J, the junction contained 7 bases not matched to a gene. The chain's CDR3 is CASSLQGSGGYTF. CDR3 sequence (DNA): TGTGCCAGCAGCCTACAGGGGAGCGGTGGCTACACCTTC.